This T cell receptor (beta chain) stems from a study of post-analysis software for immune sequencing data. Whole-study context: Secondary progressive, relapsing-remitting and progressive-relapsing multiple sclerosis were among the included disease courses. Notes on the study in general: About 5 TRBV segments (TRBV5-6, TRBV5-1 and TRBV20-1 among them) occurred more frequently in patients than in controls. Under F measure analysis, samples from one preparation batch co-clustered strongly. Normalized Chao1 diversity was significantly lower in multiple sclerosis patients than in controls.

The CDR3 covers 15 residues. CDR1 and CDR2 (germline): LNHNV, YYDKDF (reference sequence). The V and J ends lost 3 bases and 7 bases, in that order; junction bases with no gene match: 7. Unique-molecular-identifier-tagged TCR beta cDNA libraries were used. The source material, roughly 0.9 to 11 million T cells, gave rise to 450,000 to 550,000 cDNA molecules. MiXCR was run by TCRdb on the PCR reads, yielding one entry per CDR3 protein. The sample includes about 460,000 distinct CDR3 sequences, approximately 46% of them seen just once. There are many counts of this clonotype. The antigen is unknown. This clonotype was sampled from a girl aged 5-17 years with multiple sclerosis. The material sequenced was blood. The chain is built from TRBV15 and TRBJ2-7, with 12 bases identical to TRBD2. CDR3 sequence (DNA): TGTGCCACCAGCAGCGGGACTAGCGGGTCGGGTGAGCAGTACTTC. It is translated as CATSSGTSGSGEQYF.